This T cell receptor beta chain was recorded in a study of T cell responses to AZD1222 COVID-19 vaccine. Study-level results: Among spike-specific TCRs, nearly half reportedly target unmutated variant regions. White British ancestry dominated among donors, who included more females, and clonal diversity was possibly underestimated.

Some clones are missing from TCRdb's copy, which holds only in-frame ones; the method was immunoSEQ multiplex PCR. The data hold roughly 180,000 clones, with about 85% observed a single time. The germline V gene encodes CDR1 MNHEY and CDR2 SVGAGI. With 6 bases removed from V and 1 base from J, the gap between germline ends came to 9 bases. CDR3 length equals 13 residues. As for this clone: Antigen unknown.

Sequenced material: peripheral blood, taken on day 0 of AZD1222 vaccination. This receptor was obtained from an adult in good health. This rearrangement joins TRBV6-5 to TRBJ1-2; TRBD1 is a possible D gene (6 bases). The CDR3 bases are TGTGCCAGCAGGCCGGGACATAACTATGGCTACACCTTC. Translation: CASRPGHNYGYTF.